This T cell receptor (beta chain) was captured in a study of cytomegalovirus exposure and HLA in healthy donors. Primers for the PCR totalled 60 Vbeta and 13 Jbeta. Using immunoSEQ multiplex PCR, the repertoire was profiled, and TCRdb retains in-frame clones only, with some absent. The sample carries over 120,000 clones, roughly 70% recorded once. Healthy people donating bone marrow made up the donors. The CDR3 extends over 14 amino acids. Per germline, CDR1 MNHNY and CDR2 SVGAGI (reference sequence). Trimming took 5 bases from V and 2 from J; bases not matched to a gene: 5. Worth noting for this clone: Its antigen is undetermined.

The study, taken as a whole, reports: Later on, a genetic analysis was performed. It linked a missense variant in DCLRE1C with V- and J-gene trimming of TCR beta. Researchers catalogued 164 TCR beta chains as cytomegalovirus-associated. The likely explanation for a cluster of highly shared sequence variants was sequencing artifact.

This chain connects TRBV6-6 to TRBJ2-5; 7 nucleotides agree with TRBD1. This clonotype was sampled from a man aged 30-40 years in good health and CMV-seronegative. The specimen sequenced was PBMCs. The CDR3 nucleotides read TGTGCCAGCAGTCAGGACAGGTTGCAAGAGACCCAGTACTTC. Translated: CASSQDRLQETQYF.